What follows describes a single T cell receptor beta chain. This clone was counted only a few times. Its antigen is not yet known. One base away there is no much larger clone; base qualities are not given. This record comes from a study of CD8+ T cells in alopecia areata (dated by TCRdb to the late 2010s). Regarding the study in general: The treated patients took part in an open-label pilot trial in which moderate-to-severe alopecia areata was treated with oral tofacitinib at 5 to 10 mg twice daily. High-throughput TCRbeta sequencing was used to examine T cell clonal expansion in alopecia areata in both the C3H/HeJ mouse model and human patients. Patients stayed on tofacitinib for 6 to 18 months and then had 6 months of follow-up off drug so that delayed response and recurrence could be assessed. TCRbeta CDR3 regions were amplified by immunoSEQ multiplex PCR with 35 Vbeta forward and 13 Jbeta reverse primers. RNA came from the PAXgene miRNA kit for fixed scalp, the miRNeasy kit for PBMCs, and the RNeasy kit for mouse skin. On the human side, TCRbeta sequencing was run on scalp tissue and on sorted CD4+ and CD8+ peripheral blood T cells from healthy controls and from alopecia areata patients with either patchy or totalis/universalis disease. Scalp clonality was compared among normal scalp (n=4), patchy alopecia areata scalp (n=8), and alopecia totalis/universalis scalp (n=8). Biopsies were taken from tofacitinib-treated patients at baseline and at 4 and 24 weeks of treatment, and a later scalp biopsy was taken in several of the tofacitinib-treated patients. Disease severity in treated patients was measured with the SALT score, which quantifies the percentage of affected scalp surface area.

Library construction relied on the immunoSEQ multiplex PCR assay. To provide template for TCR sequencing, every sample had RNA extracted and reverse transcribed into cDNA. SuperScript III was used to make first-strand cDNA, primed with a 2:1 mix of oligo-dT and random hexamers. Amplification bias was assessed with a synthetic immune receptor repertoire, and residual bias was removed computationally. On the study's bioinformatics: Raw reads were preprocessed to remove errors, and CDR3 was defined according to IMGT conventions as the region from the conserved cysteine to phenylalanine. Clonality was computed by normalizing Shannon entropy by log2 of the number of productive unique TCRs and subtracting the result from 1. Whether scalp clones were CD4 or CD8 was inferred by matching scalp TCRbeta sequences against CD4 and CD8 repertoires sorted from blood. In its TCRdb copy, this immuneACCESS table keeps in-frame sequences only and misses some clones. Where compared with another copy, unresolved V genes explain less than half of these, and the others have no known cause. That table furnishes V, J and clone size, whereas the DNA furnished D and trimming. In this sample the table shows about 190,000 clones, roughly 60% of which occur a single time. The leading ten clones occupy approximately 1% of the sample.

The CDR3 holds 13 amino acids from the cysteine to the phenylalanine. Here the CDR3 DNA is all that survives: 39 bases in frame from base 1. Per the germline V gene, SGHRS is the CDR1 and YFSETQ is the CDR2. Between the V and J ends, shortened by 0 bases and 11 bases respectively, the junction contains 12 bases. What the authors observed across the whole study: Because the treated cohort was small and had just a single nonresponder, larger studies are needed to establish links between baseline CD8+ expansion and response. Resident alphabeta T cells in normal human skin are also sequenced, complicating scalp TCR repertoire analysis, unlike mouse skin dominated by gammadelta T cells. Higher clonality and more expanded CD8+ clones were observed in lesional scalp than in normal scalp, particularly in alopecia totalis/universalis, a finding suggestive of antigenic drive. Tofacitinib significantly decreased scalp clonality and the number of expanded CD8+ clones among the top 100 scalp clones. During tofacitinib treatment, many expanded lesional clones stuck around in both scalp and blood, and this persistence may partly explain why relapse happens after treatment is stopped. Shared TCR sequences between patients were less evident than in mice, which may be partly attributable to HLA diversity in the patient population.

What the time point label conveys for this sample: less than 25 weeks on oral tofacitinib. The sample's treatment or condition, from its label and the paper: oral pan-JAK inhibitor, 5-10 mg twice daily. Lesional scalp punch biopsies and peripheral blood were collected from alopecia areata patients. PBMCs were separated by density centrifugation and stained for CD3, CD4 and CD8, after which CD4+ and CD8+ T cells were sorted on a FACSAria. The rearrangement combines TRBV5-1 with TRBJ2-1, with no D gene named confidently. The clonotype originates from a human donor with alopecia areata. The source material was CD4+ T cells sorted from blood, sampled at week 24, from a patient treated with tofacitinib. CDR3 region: CASSLAPDSKQFF. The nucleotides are TGCGCCAGCAGCTTGGCCCCCGATTCAAAGCAGTTCTTC.